These T cell receptor beta chains were read from a single sample in a study of cytomegalovirus exposure and HLA in healthy donors. The table came from immunoSEQ multiplex PCR; TCRdb's copy has only in-frame clones and leaves some out. This sample yields around 140,000 clones, of which approximately 92% are seen a single time; about 1.2% belongs to the top ten. Specimen: PBMCs. The source is a young woman in good health and CMV-seronegative. The conserved cysteine and the conserved F or W are not part of the CDR3 here. Each record gives: clone size, V gene, CDR3 protein. Clone size is given for some rows only: seen once, a few or many times, or a class if the clone is expanded.

>-|TRBV6-6
ASSPTPGNTEAF
>few|TRBV15
ATSREPGGNEKLF
>-|TRBV2
ASSEARAYGYT
>-|TRBV18
ASSPYRDTYEQY
>-|TRBV6-6
ASSSGTGFYEQY
>-|TRBV7-6
ASSGGTSGVMYNEQF
>-|TRBV5-1
ASTQGLNTEAF
>-|TRBV4-1
ASSQGQGSGEQY
>-|TRBV6-5
ASSYLPGIGTF
>-|TRBV5-6
ASSLDRGDIEQY
>once|TRBV9
ASSSTGIQPQH
>-|TRBV6-1
ASSEGTGGSYEQY
>-|TRBV27
ASSIDRANYGYT
>-|TRBV19
ASSNTEVAGGYNEQF
>once|TRBV15
ATSRDLGQGNGYT
>few|TRBV27
ASSSSYEQY
>-|TRBV5-1
ASSLDFDSTF
>-|TRBV7-9
ASRPTTGRAWDEKLF
>once|TRBV7-2
ASSLSAGVEKLF
>-|TRBV5-1
ASSPQGVGLNTEAF
>-|TRBV7-7
ASSAGVSYEQY
>-|TRBV7-9
ASSLLGAKETQY
>-|TRBV7-6
ASSLTDSTYEQY
>-|TRBV7-9
ASSFMQGKSEQY
>-|TRBV18
ASSPVGGINYEQY
>-|TRBV2
ATKESWNTEAF
>-|TRBV10-3
AISDASGASYEQY
>-|TRBV11-2
ASTRRTILDLNTEAF
>-|TRBV9
ASSSGTGVGYT
>-|TRBV4-2
ASSHIGQGRGGNQPQH
>-|TRBV9
ASSVTPGQPQH
>-|TRBV6-1
ASSGGQFAYEQY
>-|TRBV7-8
ASSLATGRGEDSGYT
>-|TRBV11-3
ASSLGLLAGGRDTQY
>-|TRBV6-5
ASSPGTGGEQY
>-|TRBV27
ASSPKKQGVYEKLF
>-|TRBV5-1
ASSLQGVNEKLF
>-|TRBV6-1
ASSEATYLYEQY
>-|TRBV18
ASSPVPGGHVSSPLH
>-|TRBV18
ASSPDNSNQPQH
>few|TRBV19
ATNNQPQH